A selection of T cell receptor beta chains follows, all from one sample in a study of cytomegalovirus exposure and HLA in healthy donors. Produced via immunoSEQ multiplex PCR; TCRdb's table is partial and in-frame only. This listing includes 130,000 to 150,000 clones. The sequenced material came from PBMCs. The receptors shown here come from a man aged 35 to 55 in good health and CMV-seronegative. Each CDR3 is given with its conserved first and last residue. A D gene is named only where the DNA matches it firmly.

>TRBV6-1|TRBJ2-1|14|-
CASSEVGTRWEQFF
TGTGCCAGCAGTGAAGTAGGAACGAGGTGGGAGCAGTTCTTC
>TRBV5-1|TRBJ1-6|15|TRBD1
CASSLGQGHNSPLHF
TGCGCCAGCAGCTTGGGACAGGGCCATAATTCACCCCTCCACTTT
>TRBV5-1|TRBJ2-4|15|TRBD2
CASSLAPSGADIQYF
TGCGCCAGCAGCTTGGCCCCTAGCGGGGCAGACATTCAGTACTTC
>TRBV7-3|TRBJ2-7|14|TRBD1
CASSATGASYEQYF
TGTGCCAGCAGCGCTACAGGGGCTTCCTACGAGCAGTACTTC
>TRBV2|TRBJ1-4|14|-
CASTRGGGYEKLFF
TGTGCCAGCACCCGAGGGGGGGGTTATGAAAAACTGTTTTTT
>TRBV5-6|TRBJ2-3|18|TRBD1
CASSPNPWDRYRGDTQYF
TGTGCCAGCAGCCCTAACCCATGGGACAGGTACCGGGGAGATACGCAGTATTTT
>TRBV5-1|TRBJ2-7|13|-
CASSLDRTYEQYF
TGCGCCAGCAGCTTGGACAGGACCTACGAGCAGTACTTC
>TRBV15|TRBJ1-5|19|-
CATSIGGRGKALPNQPQHF
TGTGCCACCAGCATCGGTGGCAGGGGCAAGGCTCTTCCTAATCAGCCCCAGCATTTT
>TRBV7-9|TRBJ1-1|12|TRBD1
CASMGTEGEAFF
TGTGCCAGCATGGGGACAGAGGGTGAAGCTTTCTTT
>TRBV7-9|TRBJ2-5|16|TRBD2
CASSAPFGLGQETQYF
TGTGCCAGCAGCGCCCCATTTGGACTAGGCCAAGAGACCCAGTACTTC
>TRBV5-4|TRBJ1-3|15|TRBD1
CASSSQGARGNTIYF
TGTGCCAGCAGCTCACAGGGGGCGAGGGGAAACACCATATATTTT
>TRBV2|TRBJ1-4|14|-
CASKRTTQGEKLFF
TGTGCCAGCAAAAGGACTACTCAAGGGGAAAAACTGTTTTTT
>TRBV7-8|TRBJ2-7|14|TRBD2
CASSPRTSSYEQYF
TGTGCCAGCAGCCCGAGGACTAGCTCCTACGAGCAGTACTTC
>TRBV7-9|TRBJ2-1|14|-
CASSLDRTRAEQFF
TGTGCCAGCAGCTTAGACAGGACACGAGCAGAGCAGTTCTTC
>TRBV15|TRBJ2-2|14|TRBD1
CATSSDRGTGELFF
TGTGCCACCAGCTCAGACAGGGGCACCGGGGAGCTGTTTTTT
>TRBV6-5|TRBJ1-2|12|-
CASSSQGNGYTF
TGTGCCAGCAGTTCCCAGGGGAATGGCTACACCTTC
>TRBV4-3|TRBJ2-7|14|-
CASSPSNGGYEQYF
TGCGCCAGCAGCCCCTCCAACGGGGGCTACGAGCAGTACTTC
>TRBV5-6|TRBJ1-5|14|-
CASSLGQSNQPQHF
TGTGCCAGCAGCTTGGGACAGAGCAATCAGCCCCAGCATTTT
>TRBV5-4|TRBJ2-2|15|TRBD1
CASSLQGTNTGELFF
TGTGCCAGCAGCTTACAGGGGACGAACACCGGGGAGCTGTTTTTT
>TRBV6-5|TRBJ1-2|13|-
CATSAGGNYGYTF
TGTGCCACCTCGGCCGGAGGGAACTATGGCTACACCTTC
>TRBV7-9|TRBJ2-2|16|TRBD1
CASSLVGQGPTGELFF
TGTGCCAGCAGCTTAGTGGGACAGGGGCCCACCGGGGAGCTGTTTTTT
>TRBV5-4|TRBJ1-2|13|-
CASSLATMYGYTF
TGTGCCAGCAGCTTGGCTACGATGTATGGCTACACCTTC
>TRBV19|TRBJ1-6|23|TRBD1
CASSIRRGRGTGFIGSRNSPLHF
TGTGCCAGTAGTATAAGAAGAGGACGGGGGACAGGGTTTATTGGATCGAGAAATTCACCCCTCCACTTT
>TRBV19|TRBJ2-1|13|-
CASSAARYNEQFF
TGTGCCAGTAGCGCGGCGAGATACAATGAGCAGTTCTTC
>TRBV6-5|TRBJ1-1|14|-
CASSYGHMNTEAFF
TGTGCCAGCAGCTACGGACACATGAACACTGAAGCTTTCTTT
>TRBV2|TRBJ1-4|15|TRBD1
CASGVPGQPNEKLFF
TGTGCCAGCGGCGTACCGGGACAGCCTAATGAAAAACTGTTTTTT
>TRBV7-9|TRBJ1-6|13|-
CASSLDSGSPLHF
TGTGCCAGCAGCTTGGACAGTGGTTCACCCCTCCACTTT
>TRBV27|TRBJ1-1|15|-
CASSIQGIMNTEAFF
TGTGCCAGCAGTATCCAGGGGATTATGAACACTGAAGCTTTCTTT
>TRBV7-2|TRBJ1-5|16|TRBD1
CASSLRDSAGPQPQHF
TGTGCCAGCAGCTTGCGGGACAGTGCCGGCCCCCAGCCCCAGCATTTT
>TRBV7-9|TRBJ1-5|15|-
CASSQDRGGDQPQHF
TGTGCCAGCAGCCAAGACCGCGGGGGGGATCAGCCCCAGCATTTT
>TRBV7-9|TRBJ1-2|14|-
CASSQSTVSYGYTF
TGTGCCAGCAGCCAATCGACAGTTTCCTATGGCTACACCTTC
>TRBV7-3|TRBJ2-5|15|TRBD2
CASSPTSGSQETQYF
TGTGCCAGCAGTCCAACTAGCGGGAGCCAAGAGACCCAGTACTTC